This T cell receptor beta chain was observed in a study of identical twins. The ends were cut back, 0 bases at V and 0 bases at J, with 6 bases in the middle. Germline values: CDR1 SGHTA, CDR2 FQGNSA. This CDR3 is 14 amino acids long. This clonotype was counted at least ten times. TCRdb passed the 5' RACE reads through MiXCR, listing each CDR3 protein once. The table lists nearly 900,000 distinct CDR3 sequences, roughly an eighth of them singletons. The data also belong to a second study, concerning yellow fever vaccine responses in identical twins.

The chain combines TRBV7-2 with TRBJ2-7, with D possibly being TRBD1 (6 bases). Sequences were obtained from PBMCs. This TCR was sampled from a woman under 30 in good health. The CDR3 DNA is TGTGCCAGCAGCTTAGCGGACAGCTCCTACGAGCAGTACTTC. Amino acid sequence: CASSLADSSYEQYF.